These T cell receptor beta chains were read from a single sample in a study of tumor-infiltrating lymphocytes in primary liver carcinoma. One entry per CDR3 protein results from TCRdb running MiXCR on the multiplex PCR reads. The sample has 40,000 or so distinct CDR3 sequences; more than 70% are singletons. Sequencing was done on a sample of tumor-adjacent normal liver tissue. All receptors derive from a woman between 25 and 40 years old with primary liver carcinoma and hepatitis B virus infection. Each CDR3 is given with its conserved first and last residue. The D gene is left open where the match is weak. Clone size is not always given. Where it is, it says once, few, many or a class for expanded clones.

D gene	J gene	clone size	V gene	CDR3 DNA	CDR3 protein
-	TRBJ2-3	many	TRBV10-3	TGTGCCATCAGTCACGATAGCGGTACGCAGTATTTT	CAISHDSGTQYF
-	TRBJ2-7	-	TRBV6-2/TRBV6-3	TGTGCCAGCAGTCAATTCTACGAGAAGTGCTTC	CASSQFYEKCF
-	TRBJ1-1	-	TRBV12-3/TRBV12-4	TGTGCCAGAAGTTTCGGGTGGACCAACACTGATGCTTTCTTT	CARSFGWTNTDAFF
-	TRBJ2-1	-	TRBV30	TGTACCTGGAGTGTGAGAGCAGGGGTCTCCTACAATGAGCAGTTCTTC	CTWSVRAGVSYNEQFF
TRBD1	TRBJ1-1	-	TRBV29-1	TGCAGAGTCAAGACAGGGAGCACTGAAGCTTTCTTT	CRVKTGSTEAFF
TRBD2	TRBJ2-1	-	TRBV11-3	TGTGCCAGCCGACTAGCGGGGGGGGGGTATGAGCAGTTCTTC	CASRLAGGGYEQFF
TRBD2	TRBJ2-3	many	TRBV5-5	TGTGCCAGCAGCTTTACTAGCGGGATAGCAAATACGCAGTATTTT	CASSFTSGIANTQYF
-	TRBJ2-3	-	TRBV12-3/TRBV12-4	TGTACCAGTAGCTCCAGGGTGGGGGGAACCACAGATACGCAGTATTTT	CTSSSRVGGTTDTQYF
-	TRBJ2-1	-	TRBV11-2	TGTGCCAGCAGCTTAGGCGCAGGCTCCTACAATGAGCAGTTCTTC	CASSLGAGSYNEQFF
-	TRBJ2-2	-	TRBV15	TGTGCCACCAGCAGAGTGAGTGCCGGGGAGCTGTTTTTT	CATSRVSAGELFF
-	TRBJ1-5	-	TRBV10-2	TGCGCCAGCAGTGAGAGGCAGTCCCATCAGCCCCAGCATTTT	CASSERQSHQPQHF
TRBD2	TRBJ2-2	-	TRBV4-2	TGTGCCAGCAGCCAACCTCTGAGAACTAGCGAAACCAGTGAGCTGTCTTTT	CASSQPLRTSETSELSF
-	TRBJ2-1	-	TRBV6-6	TGTGTCAGCGGGACACTCTCGGACAATGAGCAGTTCTTC	CVSGTLSDNEQFF
-	TRBJ2-7	few	TRBV2	TGTGCCAGCAGTGTTTCTTGGTCTAGGCTCGAGCAGTACTTC	CASSVSWSRLEQYF
TRBD2	TRBJ2-1	-	TRBV6-5	TGTGTCAGCAGCTACGGGACTAGAATCGGTGAGCAGTTCTTC	CVSSYGTRIGEQFF
-	TRBJ2-7	-	TRBV19	TGTGCCAGTAGTATAAGCGCCTGGGGGAACTACGAGCAGTACTTC	CASSISAWGNYEQYF
-	TRBJ2-1	-	TRBV11-1	TGCGCCATCAGGACCGGGACAAGCGGTTACAATGAGCAGTTCTTC	CAIRTGTSGYNEQFF
-	TRBJ2-6	-	TRBV6-2/TRBV6-3	TGTGCCAGCAGTTACCAGGACTCTGGGGCCAACGTCCTAACTTTC	CASSYQDSGANVLTF
TRBD2	TRBJ2-5	many	TRBV6-1	TGTGCCAGCAGTCACGGGACTAGGGGGGCCCAGTACTTC	CASSHGTRGAQYF
-	TRBJ2-1	-	TRBV4-2	TGTGTCAGCAGCCAAGAGAAGAGCAGTGAGCAGTTCTTC	CVSSQEKSSEQFF
-	TRBJ2-1	many	TRBV29-1	TGCGGAACCGGGGGGCGCGATGAGCAGTTCTTC	CGTGGRDEQFF
-	TRBJ1-4	once	TRBV6-5	TGTGCTAGCAGGGGCCTTATAACTAATGAAAAACTGTTTTTT	CASRGLITNEKLFF
TRBD2	TRBJ2-3	many	TRBV7-9	TGTGCCAGCAGCTTAGGTTCTAGCGGGAGCCGCACAGATACGCAGTATTTT	CASSLGSSGSRTDTQYF
-	TRBJ1-1	-	TRBV11-2	TGTGCCAGCAGCTTAGAAGAGAGGACTAATGCTTTCTTT	CASSLEERTNAFF
TRBD2	TRBJ2-1	large	TRBV11-3	TGTGCCAGCAGCCGACTAGCGGGGGGGGGGTATGAGCAGTTCTTC	CASSRLAGGGYEQFF
TRBD1	TRBJ1-2	-	TRBV29-1	TGTAGCGTTGTTCTAAGAGGGGGCGTCCATGGCTACACCTTC	CSVVLRGGVHGYTF
TRBD2	TRBJ2-1	-	TRBV6-1	TGTGCCAACAGTGTATCGCTAGCGGGTCTGGCGTATGAGCAGTTCTTC	CANSVSLAGLAYEQFF